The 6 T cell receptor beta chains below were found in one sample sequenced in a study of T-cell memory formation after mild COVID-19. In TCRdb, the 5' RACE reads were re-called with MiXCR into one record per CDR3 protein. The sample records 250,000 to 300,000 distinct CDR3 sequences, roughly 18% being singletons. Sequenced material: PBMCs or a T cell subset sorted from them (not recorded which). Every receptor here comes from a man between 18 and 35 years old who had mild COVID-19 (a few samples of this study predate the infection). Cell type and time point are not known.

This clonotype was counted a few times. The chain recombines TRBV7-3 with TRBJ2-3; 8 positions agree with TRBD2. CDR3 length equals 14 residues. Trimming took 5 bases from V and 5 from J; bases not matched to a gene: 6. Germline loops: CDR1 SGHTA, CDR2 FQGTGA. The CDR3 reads CASSAGLARDTQYF. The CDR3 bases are TGTGCCAGCAGCGCCGGACTAGCCCGAGATACGCAGTATTTT. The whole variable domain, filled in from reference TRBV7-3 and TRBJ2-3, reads GAGVSQTPSNKVTEKGKYVELRCDPISGHTALYWYRQSLGQGPEFLIYFQGTGAADDSGLPNDRFFAVRPEGSVSTLKIQRTERGDSAVYLCASSAGLARDTQYFGPGTRLTVL.

The CDR3 here is CSARGIHSYEQYV. CDR3 DNA sequence: TGCAGTGCTAGAGGGATCCACTCCTACGAGCAGTACGTC. The chain couples TRBV20-1 to TRBJ2-7; D not resolved. Germline V gene lookup returns CDR1 DFQATT and CDR2 SNEGSKA (reference sequence). This CDR3 contains 13 residues. V gave up 1 base and J gave up 0 bases, with 7 bases separating them.

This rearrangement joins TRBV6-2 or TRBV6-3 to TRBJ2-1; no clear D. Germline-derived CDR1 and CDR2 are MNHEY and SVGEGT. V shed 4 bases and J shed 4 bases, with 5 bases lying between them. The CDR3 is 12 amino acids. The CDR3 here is CASSSLYNEQFF. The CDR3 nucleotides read TGTGCCAGCAGTTCTTTATACAATGAGCAGTTCTTC.

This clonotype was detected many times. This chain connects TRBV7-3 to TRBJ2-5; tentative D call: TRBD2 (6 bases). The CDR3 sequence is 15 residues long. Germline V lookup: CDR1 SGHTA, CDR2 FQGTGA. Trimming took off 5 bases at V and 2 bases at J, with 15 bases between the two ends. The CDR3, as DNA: TGTGCCAGCAGCCTTCTGGGGGGATGGCAAGAGACCCAGTACTTC. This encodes CASSLLGGWQETQYF.

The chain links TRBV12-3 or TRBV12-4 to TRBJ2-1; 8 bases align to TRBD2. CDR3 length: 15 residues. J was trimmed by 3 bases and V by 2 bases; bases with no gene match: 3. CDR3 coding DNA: TGTGCCAGCAGTTTACGGGGGGGAGGCTACAATGAGCAGTTCTTC. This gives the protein CASSLRGGGYNEQFF.

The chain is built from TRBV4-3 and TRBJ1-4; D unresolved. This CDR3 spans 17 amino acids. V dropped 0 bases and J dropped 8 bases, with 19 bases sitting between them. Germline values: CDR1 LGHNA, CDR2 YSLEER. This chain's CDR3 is CASSQDSKPGIGEKLFF. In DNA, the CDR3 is TGCGCCAGCAGCCAAGATTCGAAGCCGGGGATCGGGGAAAAACTGTTTTTT.